The rows below give T cell receptor beta chains drawn from one sample of a study of T cell changes during pregnancy in multiple sclerosis. Assay used: immunoSEQ multiplex PCR; TCRdb lists only in-frame clones, some missing. The data show 29,000 or so clones, with roughly nine tenths seen just once and about 6.9% held by the top ten. This specimen consisted of CD8+ T cells from peripheral blood mononuclear cells, obtained in the second trimester of pregnancy. The receptors were sampled from a female donor with multiple sclerosis, enrolled in a pregnancy study. Each CDR3 is given with its conserved first and last residue. A D gene is named only where the DNA matches it firmly. Size values are once, few and many counts, or a class for expanded clones, and some rows have none.

v_gene: TRBV6-5; abundance: .; j_gene: TRBJ1-5; d_gene: TRBD1; CDR3aa: CASGQGPRPQHF; CDR3nt: TGTGCCAGTGGACAGGGGCCCCGACCCCAGCATTTT
v_gene: TRBV18; abundance: .; j_gene: TRBJ2-2; d_gene: .; CDR3aa: CASSPTAGAGELFF; CDR3nt: TGTGCCAGCTCACCGACCGCGGGGGCGGGAGAGCTGTTTTTT
v_gene: TRBV7-8; abundance: .; j_gene: TRBJ2-5; d_gene: .; CDR3aa: CASSLEGVETQYF; CDR3nt: TGTGCCAGCAGTTTAGAGGGGGTCGAGACCCAGTACTTC
v_gene: TRBV5-6; abundance: .; j_gene: TRBJ2-7; d_gene: TRBD2; CDR3aa: CASSLSSGGREQYF; CDR3nt: TGTGCCAGCAGCTTGAGTAGCGGGGGACGCGAGCAGTACTTC
v_gene: TRBV2; abundance: .; j_gene: TRBJ2-3; d_gene: TRBD2; CDR3aa: CASSPGLAGVLGTDTQYF; CDR3nt: TGTGCCAGCAGTCCAGGACTAGCGGGCGTCCTAGGCACAGATACGCAGTATTTT
v_gene: TRBV4-1; abundance: .; j_gene: TRBJ1-3; d_gene: .; CDR3aa: CASSQVPTTRGNTIYF; CDR3nt: TGCGCCAGCAGCCAAGTTCCAACAACGCGGGGAAACACCATATATTTT
v_gene: TRBV11-2; abundance: .; j_gene: TRBJ2-2; d_gene: .; CDR3aa: CASSLGYGQKGGELFF; CDR3nt: TGTGCCAGCAGCTTAGGCTATGGACAAAAAGGAGGGGAGCTGTTTTTT
v_gene: TRBV7-6; abundance: once; j_gene: TRBJ2-3; d_gene: .; CDR3aa: CASSLILPGQTDTQYF; CDR3nt: TGTGCCAGCAGCCTTATTCTGCCCGGTCAAACAGATACGCAGTATTTT
v_gene: TRBV28; abundance: .; j_gene: TRBJ2-7; d_gene: .; CDR3aa: CASSFGHSYEQYF; CDR3nt: TGTGCCAGCAGTTTTGGCCACTCCTACGAGCAGTACTTC
v_gene: TRBV11-2; abundance: .; j_gene: TRBJ2-1; d_gene: .; CDR3aa: CASTEGGEQFF; CDR3nt: TGTGCCAGCACAGAAGGAGGTGAGCAGTTCTTC
v_gene: TRBV11-2; abundance: .; j_gene: TRBJ2-3; d_gene: TRBD1; CDR3aa: CASSSWQGVGTDTQYF; CDR3nt: TGTGCCAGCAGCTCCTGGCAGGGGGTGGGGACAGATACGCAGTATTTT
v_gene: TRBV13; abundance: once; j_gene: TRBJ2-7; d_gene: .; CDR3aa: CASSSRRDSRIYEQYF; CDR3nt: TGTGCCAGCAGCTCACGGAGGGACTCTCGAATCTACGAGCAGTACTTC
v_gene: TRBV28; abundance: .; j_gene: TRBJ2-1; d_gene: TRBD2; CDR3aa: CASEGREDDEQFF; CDR3nt: TGTGCCAGCGAGGGGCGGGAGGATGATGAGCAGTTCTTC
v_gene: TRBV4-3; abundance: .; j_gene: TRBJ2-3; d_gene: .; CDR3aa: CASSQEAGADTQYF; CDR3nt: TGCGCCAGCAGCCAAGAGGCGGGCGCAGATACGCAGTATTTT
v_gene: TRBV28; abundance: .; j_gene: TRBJ1-6; d_gene: .; CDR3aa: CASSPQSSYNSPLHF; CDR3nt: TGTGCCAGCAGTCCACAGAGCTCCTATAATTCACCCCTCCACTTT
v_gene: TRBV1; abundance: .; j_gene: TRBJ2-7; d_gene: .; CDR3aa: CTSSHLEDRVSCEQYF; CDR3nt: TGCACCAGCAGCCACCTCGAGGACAGGGTGTCCTGCGAGCAGTACTTC
v_gene: TRBV4-1; abundance: .; j_gene: TRBJ2-7; d_gene: .; CDR3aa: CASSQAGPTEQYF; CDR3nt: TGCGCCAGCAGCCAAGCAGGGCCGACGGAGCAGTACTTC
v_gene: TRBV6-1; abundance: .; j_gene: TRBJ2-7; d_gene: TRBD1; CDR3aa: CASSEALRGQGIVREQYF; CDR3nt: TGTGCCAGCAGTGAAGCGCTTCGCGGACAGGGAATAGTAAGGGAGCAGTACTTC
v_gene: TRBV27; abundance: .; j_gene: TRBJ1-1; d_gene: .; CDR3aa: CASSFGANTEAFF; CDR3nt: TGTGCCAGCAGTTTTGGGGCGAACACTGAAGCTTTCTTT
v_gene: TRBV7-3; abundance: .; j_gene: TRBJ2-3; d_gene: .; CDR3aa: CASSRGSGGSTDTQYF; CDR3nt: TGTGCCAGCAGTAGGGGCTCGGGGGGCAGCACAGATACGCAGTATTTT
v_gene: TRBV4-3; abundance: once; j_gene: TRBJ2-3; d_gene: TRBD2; CDR3aa: CASSQGWGLAGSTDTQYF; CDR3nt: TGCGCCAGCAGCCAAGGATGGGGACTAGCGGGGAGCACAGATACGCAGTATTTT
v_gene: TRBV27; abundance: .; j_gene: TRBJ1-1; d_gene: .; CDR3aa: CASSLRGLEGEAFF; CDR3nt: TGTGCCAGCAGTTTAAGGGGTTTGGAGGGAGAAGCTTTCTTT
v_gene: TRBV7-9; abundance: .; j_gene: TRBJ1-1; d_gene: .; CDR3aa: CASSLNIANTEAFF; CDR3nt: TGTGCCAGCAGCTTGAATATAGCGAACACTGAAGCTTTCTTT
v_gene: TRBV27; abundance: .; j_gene: TRBJ1-3; d_gene: .; CDR3aa: CASSSWSSGNTIYF; CDR3nt: TGTGCCAGCAGTTCGTGGAGCTCTGGAAACACCATATATTTT
v_gene: TRBV5-8; abundance: .; j_gene: TRBJ2-7; d_gene: TRBD2; CDR3aa: CASSLALEREGSYEQYF; CDR3nt: TGTGCCAGCAGCCTGGCCCTCGAGCGGGAGGGTTCCTACGAGCAGTACTTC
v_gene: TRBV7-3; abundance: .; j_gene: TRBJ1-1; d_gene: .; CDR3aa: CASSSYRDWPLGTEAFF; CDR3nt: TGTGCCAGCAGCTCCTACAGGGATTGGCCCTTGGGCACTGAAGCTTTCTTT
v_gene: TRBV10-3; abundance: .; j_gene: TRBJ2-6; d_gene: .; CDR3aa: CAISVRQDSGANVLTF; CDR3nt: TGTGCCATCAGCGTAAGACAGGACTCTGGGGCCAACGTCCTGACTTTC
v_gene: TRBV14; abundance: .; j_gene: TRBJ1-4; d_gene: .; CDR3aa: CASSQSRDIGEKLFF; CDR3nt: TGTGCCAGCAGCCAATCCCGGGACATCGGTGAAAAACTGTTTTTT
v_gene: TRBV18; abundance: few; j_gene: TRBJ1-6; d_gene: .; CDR3aa: CASSGQTFNSPLHF; CDR3nt: TGTGCCAGCTCCGGACAGACCTTTAATTCACCCCTCCACTTT
v_gene: TRBV7-9; abundance: .; j_gene: TRBJ2-1; d_gene: TRBD2; CDR3aa: CASSKGGLAGNNEQFF; CDR3nt: TGTGCCAGCAGCAAGGGCGGACTAGCGGGAAACAATGAGCAGTTCTTC
v_gene: TRBV11-2; abundance: .; j_gene: TRBJ2-7; d_gene: TRBD1; CDR3aa: CASSSTGAPYEQYF; CDR3nt: TGTGCCAGCAGCTCCACAGGGGCCCCGTACGAGCAGTACTTC
v_gene: TRBV6-5; abundance: .; j_gene: TRBJ1-2; d_gene: .; CDR3aa: CATRPRGDYGYTF; CDR3nt: TGTGCCACCCGGCCCCGGGGTGACTATGGCTACACCTTC
v_gene: TRBV6-5; abundance: .; j_gene: TRBJ2-7; d_gene: TRBD1; CDR3aa: CASSYDRGPYEQYF; CDR3nt: TGTGCCAGCAGTTATGACAGGGGACCCTACGAGCAGTACTTC
v_gene: TRBV11-2; abundance: .; j_gene: TRBJ2-2; d_gene: .; CDR3aa: CASSFPLRTVSGDTGELFF; CDR3nt: TGTGCCAGCAGCTTCCCGCTGAGGACTGTCTCAGGGGACACCGGGGAGCTGTTTTTT
v_gene: TRBV4-3; abundance: .; j_gene: TRBJ1-1; d_gene: .; CDR3aa: CASSQDQRAAWNTEAFF; CDR3nt: TGCGCCAGCAGCCAAGATCAGAGGGCGGCCTGGAACACTGAAGCTTTCTTT
v_gene: TRBV2; abundance: .; j_gene: TRBJ2-2; d_gene: TRBD2; CDR3aa: CASSEGLAGGPSGELFF; CDR3nt: TGTGCCAGCAGTGAGGGACTAGCGGGAGGGCCGAGCGGGGAGCTGTTTTTT
v_gene: TRBV2; abundance: .; j_gene: TRBJ2-6; d_gene: .; CDR3aa: CASSAGDSGANVLTF; CDR3nt: TGTGCCAGCAGCGCAGGGGATTCGGGGGCCAACGTCCTGACTTTC
v_gene: TRBV15; abundance: .; j_gene: TRBJ1-5; d_gene: .; CDR3aa: CATREASNQPQHF; CDR3nt: TGTGCCACCAGGGAGGCTTCCAATCAGCCCCAGCATTTT
v_gene: TRBV14; abundance: .; j_gene: TRBJ2-1; d_gene: TRBD2; CDR3aa: CASSQDPGGSYNEQFF; CDR3nt: TGTGCCAGCAGCCAAGATCCGGGAGGGTCCTACAATGAGCAGTTCTTC
v_gene: TRBV19; abundance: .; j_gene: TRBJ2-4; d_gene: TRBD2; CDR3aa: CASSIDLREGNIQYF; CDR3nt: TGTGCCAGTAGTATAGACTTGAGGGAGGGGAACATTCAGTACTTC
v_gene: TRBV18; abundance: .; j_gene: TRBJ2-7; d_gene: .; CDR3aa: CASSPSGSPSSYEQYF; CDR3nt: TGTGCCAGCTCACCTTCGGGGAGCCCCAGCTCCTACGAGCAGTACTTC
v_gene: TRBV6-5; abundance: once; j_gene: TRBJ1-3; d_gene: TRBD1; CDR3aa: CATWDSRFSGNTIYF; CDR3nt: TGTGCCACCTGGGACAGCCGATTCTCTGGAAACACCATATATTTT
v_gene: TRBV4-1; abundance: once; j_gene: TRBJ1-1; d_gene: .; CDR3aa: CASSQDRGGGPDFF; CDR3nt: TGCGCCAGCAGCCAAGATCGGGGCGGGGGCCCGGATTTCTTT
v_gene: TRBV5-4; abundance: .; j_gene: TRBJ1-1; d_gene: .; CDR3aa: CASSLVFEANTEAFF; CDR3nt: TGTGCCAGCAGCTTGGTATTTGAGGCAAACACTGAAGCTTTCTTT
v_gene: TRBV5-8; abundance: .; j_gene: TRBJ1-5; d_gene: .; CDR3aa: CASSLSLQPQHF; CDR3nt: TGTGCCAGCAGCTTGTCACTCCAGCCCCAGCATTTT
v_gene: TRBV27; abundance: once; j_gene: TRBJ1-1; d_gene: .; CDR3aa: CASSLSRDSTEAFF; CDR3nt: TGTGCCAGCAGTTTATCGCGGGATTCCACTGAAGCTTTCTTT
v_gene: TRBV5-4; abundance: .; j_gene: TRBJ1-1; d_gene: .; CDR3aa: CASSLRDTEAFF; CDR3nt: TGTGCCAGCAGCTTGCGGGACACTGAAGCTTTCTTT
v_gene: TRBV5-6; abundance: .; j_gene: TRBJ1-5; d_gene: TRBD1; CDR3aa: CASSLGTGGKNQPQHF; CDR3nt: TGTGCCAGCAGCTTGGGGACAGGGGGGAAGAATCAGCCCCAGCATTTT
v_gene: TRBV4-3; abundance: few; j_gene: TRBJ1-1; d_gene: TRBD1; CDR3aa: CASSQDQGWYGTGDKMNTEAFF; CDR3nt: TGCGCCAGCAGCCAAGATCAGGGCTGGTACGGGACAGGGGATAAGATGAACACTGAAGCTTTCTTT
v_gene: TRBV6-1; abundance: .; j_gene: TRBJ2-2; d_gene: .; CDR3aa: CATPFSTGELFF; CDR3nt: TGTGCCACTCCTTTCAGCACCGGGGAGCTGTTTTTT
v_gene: TRBV7-9; abundance: .; j_gene: TRBJ2-3; d_gene: TRBD2; CDR3aa: CASSPGLAGGSDTQYF; CDR3nt: TGTGCCAGCAGCCCGGGACTAGCGGGGGGTTCAGATACGCAGTATTTT
v_gene: TRBV15; abundance: few; j_gene: TRBJ1-1; d_gene: .; CDR3aa: CATSRDENSEAFF; CDR3nt: TGTGCCACCAGCAGAGATGAAAACAGTGAGGCTTTCTTT
v_gene: TRBV27; abundance: .; j_gene: TRBJ1-4; d_gene: TRBD1; CDR3aa: CASSFGRGQGFEKLFF; CDR3nt: TGTGCCAGCAGTTTTGGTAGGGGACAGGGGTTCGAAAAACTGTTTTTT
v_gene: TRBV15; abundance: .; j_gene: TRBJ2-5; d_gene: .; CDR3aa: CATSRDRGLRETQYF; CDR3nt: TGTGCCACCAGCAGAGATAGGGGTTTGCGGGAGACCCAGTACTTC
v_gene: TRBV2; abundance: .; j_gene: TRBJ1-5; d_gene: .; CDR3aa: CASSEEGSNQPQHF; CDR3nt: TGTGCCAGCAGTGAAGAGGGGAGCAATCAGCCCCAGCATTTT